These T cell receptor beta chains were read from a single sample in a study of cytomegalovirus exposure and HLA in healthy donors. TCRdb's table, derived via immunoSEQ multiplex PCR, lists solely in-frame clones and lacks some. The data hold roughly 120,000 clones, with 60% to 85% observed a single time. The sequencing sample was made of PBMCs. Source of these receptors: a woman aged 55-70 years in good health and CMV-seropositive. Each CDR3 is given with its conserved first and last residue. A D gene is named only where the DNA matches it firmly. Size is omitted from some rows. Given values are once, few, many or a class for expanded clones.

cdr3_nt cdr3_aa clone_size d_call j_call v_call
TGCGCCAGCAGCCAAGGTATAACAGGGGCTGGCCCTAATGAAAAACTGTTTTTT CASSQGITGAGPNEKLFF few TRBD1 TRBJ1-4 TRBV4-1
TGTGCCAGCAGCGGGGGACTAGCGGTATCCTACAATGAGCAGTTCTTC CASSGGLAVSYNEQFF NA TRBD2 TRBJ2-1 TRBV7-3
TGTGCCAGCTCAGCATCCCACCTTGGGACAGTTAATCAGCCCCAGCATTTT CASSASHLGTVNQPQHF NA TRBD1 TRBJ1-5 TRBV18
TGTGCCAGCAGTGGGACAGGGCTATATGGCTACACCTTC CASSGTGLYGYTF many TRBD1 TRBJ1-2 TRBV4-2
TGCAGCGCCAAATCTGGGACAGGGGCCGAGACCCAGTACTTC CSAKSGTGAETQYF NA TRBD1 TRBJ2-5 TRBV29-1
TGTGCCAGCAACGACCCGACAGGGGGTAGTCAGCCCCAGCATTTT CASNDPTGGSQPQHF NA TRBD1 TRBJ1-5 TRBV28
TGTGCCAGCACCCCTGAGACAGGGGGCTGGGAGACCCAGTACTTC CASTPETGGWETQYF NA TRBD1 TRBJ2-5 TRBV7-6
TGTGCCAGCAGTTCCGGGGGAGGAGCTCACTACGAGCAGTACTTC CASSSGGGAHYEQYF NA NA TRBJ2-7 TRBV28
TGTGCCAGCAGCTTGGGACCGGGACAGGGGATCTACGAGCAGTACTTC CASSLGPGQGIYEQYF NA TRBD1 TRBJ2-7 TRBV5-5
TGCGCCAGCAGCCCGGCCGGGACAGGGCGGAACACTGAAGCTTTCTTT CASSPAGTGRNTEAFF NA TRBD1 TRBJ1-1 TRBV5-1
TGTGCCAGTAGTATAGAGGCGTGGGGCACCCCAACCTCCTACGAGCAGTACTTC CASSIEAWGTPTSYEQYF NA NA TRBJ2-7 TRBV19
TGTGCCAGCAGCGCATCCGGGACAGAGCAGTTCTTC CASSASGTEQFF NA NA TRBJ2-1 TRBV7-3
TGTGCCAGCAGTCCCACAGGGATTTTGTACCAAGAGACCCAGTACTTC CASSPTGILYQETQYF NA NA TRBJ2-5 TRBV28
TGCAGCGTTGACCCAGGGCCCCAAGAGACCCAGTACTTC CSVDPGPQETQYF NA NA TRBJ2-5 TRBV29-1
TGCAGCGTTGGAACCCTAGACAATGAGCAGTTCTTC CSVGTLDNEQFF NA NA TRBJ2-1 TRBV29-1
TGTGCCAGCAGTTTAGACATAGGACAAGAGACCCAGTACTTC CASSLDIGQETQYF NA NA TRBJ2-5 TRBV28
TGTGCCAGCAGCCCGGTAAGGCAGGGCCCAAGTTTCTCTGGGGCCAACGTCCTGACTTTC CASSPVRQGPSFSGANVLTF NA NA TRBJ2-6 TRBV4-2
TGTGCCAGCAGCCTCCGGGGACAAACAGACACTGAAGCTTTCTTT CASSLRGQTDTEAFF NA NA TRBJ1-1 TRBV7-2
TGTGCCAGCAGTTTTGTAGGGACAGGCGCCGACTATGGCTACACCTTC CASSFVGTGADYGYTF NA TRBD1 TRBJ1-2 TRBV27
TGTGCCAGCTCACCATCTACAAGCGGGAAGATCTACGAGCAGTACTTC CASSPSTSGKIYEQYF NA TRBD2 TRBJ2-7 TRBV18
TGTGCCAGCAGCCGGGGACAGGGTTACACAGATACGCAGTATTTT CASSRGQGYTDTQYF once TRBD1 TRBJ2-3 TRBV7-9
TGTGCCAGCAGCGTGGGGGCGAAGGGTTCACCCCTCCACTTT CASSVGAKGSPLHF NA NA TRBJ1-6 TRBV27
TGTGCCAGCAGTTTTGCGGGTTATGGCTACACCTTC CASSFAGYGYTF NA NA TRBJ1-2 TRBV28
TGTGCCTGGAGGCGTAACACTGAAGCTTTCTTT CAWRRNTEAFF NA NA TRBJ1-1 TRBV30
TGTTCCAGCCGACCCGGGACAGGGGAAGAAAAACTGTTTTTT CSSRPGTGEEKLFF NA TRBD1 TRBJ1-4 TRBV7-9
TGTTCCAGCAGCTCCCGGACAGGCCACTACGAGCAGTACTTC CSSSSRTGHYEQYF NA TRBD1 TRBJ2-7 TRBV7-9
TGTGCCAGCAGCCTAAACCAGGGTCCCTACGAGCAGTACTTC CASSLNQGPYEQYF NA NA TRBJ2-7 TRBV11-2
TGTGCCAGCAGTGGACGGGGTGTAGCTGGAAACACCATATATTTT CASSGRGVAGNTIYF NA NA TRBJ1-3 TRBV2
TGTGCCAGCAGCTTAGCACCGGCAGGGGTTTTCTACGAGCAGTACTTC CASSLAPAGVFYEQYF once NA TRBJ2-7 TRBV7-3
TGTGCCAGCAGTTTCGGGACTAGCGGTCCCCAGTACTTC CASSFGTSGPQYF NA TRBD2 TRBJ2-7 TRBV27
TGTGCCAGCTCACCAGGACTTGCCATGCAGCAGCCCCAGCATTTT CASSPGLAMQQPQHF NA NA TRBJ1-5 TRBV18
TGTGCCAGCAGCGCACTAGCGGGAGGGCCTATAGATACGCAGTATTTT CASSALAGGPIDTQYF NA TRBD2 TRBJ2-3 TRBV9
TGTGCCAGCAGCCTAGGCGCGGGAGGAGCTTACAATGAGCAGTTCTTC CASSLGAGGAYNEQFF NA TRBD2 TRBJ2-1 TRBV5-4
TGTGCCAGCAGACAGAGGACAGAAATGAACACTGAAGCTTTCTTT CASRQRTEMNTEAFF NA NA TRBJ1-1 TRBV25-1
TGTGCCAGCAGACTAGCGGGTTACAATGAGCAGTTCTTC CASRLAGYNEQFF NA TRBD2 TRBJ2-1 TRBV6-1
TGCGCCAGCAGCTTGACAAATGAGCAGTTCTTC CASSLTNEQFF NA NA TRBJ2-1 TRBV5-1
TGTGCCAGCAGCGAGCGGGCTGGCTACACCTTC CASSERAGYTF NA NA TRBJ1-2 TRBV4-2
TGTGCCAGCAGTTTTCAGGGGGATGAAGAGACCCAGTACTTC CASSFQGDEETQYF few TRBD1 TRBJ2-5 TRBV6-6
TGTGCCAGCAGCCTCGCCGGGACTAGAACTTACAATGAGCAGTTCTTC CASSLAGTRTYNEQFF NA TRBD2 TRBJ2-1 TRBV9
TGTGCCAGCAGCGTAGGGGGCGGGAATGACTATGGCTACACCTTC CASSVGGGNDYGYTF NA NA TRBJ1-2 TRBV9
TGCGCCAGCAGCCAAGGCGGGGTATCTGGCTACACCTTC CASSQGGVSGYTF NA NA TRBJ1-2 TRBV4-1
TGTGCCAGCACTATGACTAGCGGCTACGAGCAGTACTTC CASTMTSGYEQYF NA TRBD2 TRBJ2-7 TRBV28
TGTGCCAGCAGCGTAGATCCTAGCGCCGGGATAGAGACCCAGTACTTC CASSVDPSAGIETQYF once NA TRBJ2-5 TRBV9
TGTGCCAGCACCGAAGGAAGGGGGCCCTACGAGCAGTACTTC CASTEGRGPYEQYF NA TRBD1 TRBJ2-7 TRBV6-1
TGTGCCAGCAGCTTCGGTAGGGGACTCGAGCAGTTCTTC CASSFGRGLEQFF few NA TRBJ2-1 TRBV5-8
TGTGCCATCAGTGACAGGACTAGCCCGTTTACCGGGGAGCTGTTTTTT CAISDRTSPFTGELFF NA TRBD2 TRBJ2-2 TRBV10-3
TGTGCCAACAGTTCGACTAGCCTACCAGATACGCAGTATTTT CANSSTSLPDTQYF NA TRBD2 TRBJ2-3 TRBV28
TGTGCCAGTAGTATAAGACTAGCGGGAGACTACGAGCAGTACTTC CASSIRLAGDYEQYF few TRBD2 TRBJ2-7 TRBV19
TGTGCCAGCAGGGACGGGAGTAAGGAGACCCAGTACTTC CASRDGSKETQYF once NA TRBJ2-5 TRBV9
TGCGCCAGCAGAGGGGCCTACGGTGAAGCTTTCTTT CASRGAYGEAFF few NA TRBJ1-1 TRBV10-1
TGTGCCAGCAGCCGGTGGGGCGGCCCATCCGGGAACACTGAAGCTTTCTTT CASSRWGGPSGNTEAFF few NA TRBJ1-1 TRBV11-2
TGTGCCAGCAGCTTAGGAGGGAGGCCAGAGACCCAGTACTTC CASSLGGRPETQYF NA NA TRBJ2-5 TRBV7-2
TGTGCCAGCAGTCTTGGACAGGGAAGCTCCTACGAGCAGTACTTC CASSLGQGSSYEQYF NA TRBD1 TRBJ2-7 TRBV2
TGTGCCAGCAGTCAAGACAGGGCCTACTCTGGAAACACCATATATTTT CASSQDRAYSGNTIYF few TRBD1 TRBJ1-3 TRBV28
TGTGCCAGCAGTGGGAGTGCGGTTAGGTCCTACGAGCAGTACTTC CASSGSAVRSYEQYF NA NA TRBJ2-7 TRBV2
TGTGCCAGCAGCCCCGGACCAGATGGACTAGCTCCCACCGGGGAGCTGTTTTTT CASSPGPDGLAPTGELFF NA TRBD2 TRBJ2-2 TRBV9
TGTGCCAGCAGCCCTGAAACCCAGGGTCCCTATGGCTACACCTTC CASSPETQGPYGYTF NA NA TRBJ1-2 TRBV7-8
TGTGCCTGGAGTGCGGGACTAGCGGTCACAGATACGCAGTATTTT CAWSAGLAVTDTQYF NA TRBD2 TRBJ2-3 TRBV30
TGTGCCAGCAGGGCGAGCGGGGGTAGCTCCTACGAGCAGTACTTC CASRASGGSSYEQYF once TRBD2 TRBJ2-7 TRBV7-9
TGTGCCAGCAGTTTACCACAGGGTCGTTATGGCTACACCTTC CASSLPQGRYGYTF NA NA TRBJ1-2 TRBV28